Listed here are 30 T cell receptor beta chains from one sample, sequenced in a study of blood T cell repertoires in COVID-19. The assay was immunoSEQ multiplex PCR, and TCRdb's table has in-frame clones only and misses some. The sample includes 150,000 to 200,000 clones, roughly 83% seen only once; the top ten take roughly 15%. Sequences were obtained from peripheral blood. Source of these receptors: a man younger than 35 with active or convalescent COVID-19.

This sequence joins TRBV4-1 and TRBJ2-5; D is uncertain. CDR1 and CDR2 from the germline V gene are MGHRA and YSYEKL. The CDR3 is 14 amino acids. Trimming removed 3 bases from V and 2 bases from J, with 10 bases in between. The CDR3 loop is CASSQVRRQETQYF. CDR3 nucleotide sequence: TGCGCCAGCAGCCAGGTCCGGAGACAAGAGACCCAGTACTTC.

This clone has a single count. CDR3 protein: CASSRWTEDNSPLHF. The CDR3 bases are TGTGCCAGCAGTCGCTGGACAGAGGATAATTCACCCCTCCACTTT. The chain recombines TRBV14 with TRBJ1-6; D is possibly TRBD1 (6 bases). CDR3 length: 15 residues. Trimming took off 6 bases at V and 5 bases at J, with 14 bases between the two ends. CDR1 and CDR2 (germline): SGHDN, FVKESK.

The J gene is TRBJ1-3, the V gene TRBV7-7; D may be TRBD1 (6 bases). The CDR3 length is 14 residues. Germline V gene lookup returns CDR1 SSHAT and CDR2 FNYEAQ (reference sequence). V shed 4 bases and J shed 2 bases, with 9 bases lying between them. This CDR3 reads CASSSGGPGNTIYF. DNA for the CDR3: TGTGCCAGCAGCTCTGGGGGCCCTGGAAACACCATATATTTT.

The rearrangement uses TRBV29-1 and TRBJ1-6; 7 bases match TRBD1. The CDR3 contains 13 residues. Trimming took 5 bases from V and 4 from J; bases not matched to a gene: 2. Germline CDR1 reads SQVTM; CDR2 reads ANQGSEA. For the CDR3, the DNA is TGCAGCGTTCGGACAGGATATAATTCACCCCTCCACTTT. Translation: CSVRTGYNSPLHF.

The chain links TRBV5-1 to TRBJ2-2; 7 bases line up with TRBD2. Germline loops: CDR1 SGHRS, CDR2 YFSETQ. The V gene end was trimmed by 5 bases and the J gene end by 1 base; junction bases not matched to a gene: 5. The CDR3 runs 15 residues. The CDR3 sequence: CASSGGLENTGELFF. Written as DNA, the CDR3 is TGCGCCAGCAGTGGCGGACTAGAGAACACCGGGGAGCTGTTTTTT.

The CDR3 is CASSSRPGGIMNTEAFF. The CDR3 DNA is TGTGCCAGCAGCTCACGTCCAGGGGGTATCATGAACACTGAAGCTTTCTTT. This rearrangement joins TRBV7-8 to TRBJ1-1; 7 nucleotides line up with TRBD1. With V trimmed by 4 bases and J by 0 bases, 11 bases remained unmatched. Germline V gene lookup returns CDR1 SGHVS and CDR2 FQNEAQ. This CDR3 contains 17 residues.

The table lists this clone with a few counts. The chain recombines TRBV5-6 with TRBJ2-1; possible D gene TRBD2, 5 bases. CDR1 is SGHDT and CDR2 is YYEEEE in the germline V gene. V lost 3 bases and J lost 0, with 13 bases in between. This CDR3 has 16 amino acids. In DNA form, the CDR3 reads TGTGCCAGCAGCTCCTGGACTCCTTTCTCCTACAATGAGCAGTTCTTC. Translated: CASSSWTPFSYNEQFF.

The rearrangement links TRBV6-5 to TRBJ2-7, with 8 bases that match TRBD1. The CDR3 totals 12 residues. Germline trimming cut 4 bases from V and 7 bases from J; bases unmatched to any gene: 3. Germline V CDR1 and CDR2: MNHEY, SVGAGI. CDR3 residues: CASSSTGGEQYF. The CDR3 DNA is TGTGCCAGCAGTTCCACAGGGGGAGAGCAGTACTTC.

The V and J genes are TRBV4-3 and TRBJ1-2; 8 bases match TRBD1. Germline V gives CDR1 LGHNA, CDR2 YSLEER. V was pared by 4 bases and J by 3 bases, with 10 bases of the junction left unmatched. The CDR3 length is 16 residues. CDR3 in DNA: TGCGCCAGCAGCCGAGACAGGGGTCCTCTCGACTATGGCTACACCTTC. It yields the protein CASSRDRGPLDYGYTF.

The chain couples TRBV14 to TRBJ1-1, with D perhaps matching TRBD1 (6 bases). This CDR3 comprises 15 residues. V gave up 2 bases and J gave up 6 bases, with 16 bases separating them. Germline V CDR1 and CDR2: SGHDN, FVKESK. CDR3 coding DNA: TGTGCCAGCAGCCAACCCTCTACAGGGAAGGCTGAAGCTTTCTTT. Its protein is CASSQPSTGKAEAFF.

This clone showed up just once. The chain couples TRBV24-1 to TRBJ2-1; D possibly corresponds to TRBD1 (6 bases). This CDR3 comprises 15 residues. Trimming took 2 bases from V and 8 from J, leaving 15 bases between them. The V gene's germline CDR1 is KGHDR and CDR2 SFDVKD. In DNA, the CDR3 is TGTGCCACCAGTGATTCTAGCAGGGGCGGATATGAGCAGTTCTTC. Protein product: CATSDSSRGGYEQFF.

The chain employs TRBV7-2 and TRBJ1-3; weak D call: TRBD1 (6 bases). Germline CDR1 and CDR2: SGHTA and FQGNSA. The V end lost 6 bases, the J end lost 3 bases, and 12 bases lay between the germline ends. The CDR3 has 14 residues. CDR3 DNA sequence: TGTGCCAGCAGTAACAGGGCCTATGGAAACACCATATATTTT. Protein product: CASSNRAYGNTIYF. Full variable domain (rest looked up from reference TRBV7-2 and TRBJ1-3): GAGVSQSPSNKVTEKGKDVELRCDPISGHTALYWYRQSLGQGLEFLIYFQGNSAPDKSGLPSDRFSAERTGGSVSTLTIQRTQQEDSAVYLCASSNRAYGNTIYFGEGSWLTVV.

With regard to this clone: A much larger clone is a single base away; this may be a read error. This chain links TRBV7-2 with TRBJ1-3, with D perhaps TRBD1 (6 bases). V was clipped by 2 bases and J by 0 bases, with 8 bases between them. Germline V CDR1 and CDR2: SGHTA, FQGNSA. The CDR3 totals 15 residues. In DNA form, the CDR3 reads TGTGCCAGCAGCTTAAACAGGGCCTCTGGAAACACCATATATTTT. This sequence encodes CASSLNRASGNTIYF.

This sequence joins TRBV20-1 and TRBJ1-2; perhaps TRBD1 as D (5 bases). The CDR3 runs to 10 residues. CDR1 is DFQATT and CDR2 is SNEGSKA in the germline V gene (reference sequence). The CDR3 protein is CRGEGLGYTF. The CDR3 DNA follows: TGCAGGGGGGAGGGGCTTGGCTACACCTTC.

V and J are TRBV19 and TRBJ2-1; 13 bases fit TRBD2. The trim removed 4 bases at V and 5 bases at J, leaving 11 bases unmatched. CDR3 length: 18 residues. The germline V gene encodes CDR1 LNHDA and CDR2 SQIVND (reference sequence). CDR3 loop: CASSNPITSGRGHNEQFF. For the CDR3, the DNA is TGTGCCAGTAGTAACCCCATTACTAGCGGGAGGGGGCACAATGAGCAGTTCTTC.

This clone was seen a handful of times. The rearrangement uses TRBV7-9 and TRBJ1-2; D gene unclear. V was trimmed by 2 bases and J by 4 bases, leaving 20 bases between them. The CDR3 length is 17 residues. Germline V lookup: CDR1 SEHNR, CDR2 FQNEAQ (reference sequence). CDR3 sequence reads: CASSLSESGYNRYGYTF. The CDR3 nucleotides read TGTGCCAGCAGCTTATCGGAGAGCGGTTACAACCGCTATGGCTACACCTTC.

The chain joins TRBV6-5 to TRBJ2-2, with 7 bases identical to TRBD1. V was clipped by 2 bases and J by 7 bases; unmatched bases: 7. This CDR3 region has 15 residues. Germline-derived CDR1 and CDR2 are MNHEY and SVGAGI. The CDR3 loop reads CASSYLGTVNGELFF. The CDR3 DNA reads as TGTGCCAGCAGTTACCTTGGGACAGTAAACGGGGAGCTGTTTTTT.

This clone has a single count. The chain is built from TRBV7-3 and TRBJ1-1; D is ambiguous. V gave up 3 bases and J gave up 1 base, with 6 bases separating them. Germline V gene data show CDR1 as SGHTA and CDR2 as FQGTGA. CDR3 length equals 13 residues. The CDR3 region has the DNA TGTGCCAGCAGCTTCTCGAGGAACACTGAAGCTTTCTTT. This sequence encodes CASSFSRNTEAFF.

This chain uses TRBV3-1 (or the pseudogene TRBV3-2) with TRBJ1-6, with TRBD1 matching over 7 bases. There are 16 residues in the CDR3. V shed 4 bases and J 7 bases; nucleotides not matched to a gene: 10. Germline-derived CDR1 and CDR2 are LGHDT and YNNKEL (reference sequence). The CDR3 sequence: CASSLDQTGNNSPLHF. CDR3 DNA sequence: TGTGCCAGCAGCCTAGACCAGACAGGGAACAATTCACCCCTCCACTTT.

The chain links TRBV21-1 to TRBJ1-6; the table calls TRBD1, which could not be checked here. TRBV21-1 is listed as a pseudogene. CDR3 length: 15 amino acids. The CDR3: CASSNPTRGNSPLHF. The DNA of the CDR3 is TGTGCCAGCAGCAATCCAACCAGGGGGAATTCACCCCTCCACTTT.

CDR3: CASSLGGMSTDTQYF. CDR3 nucleotides: TGTGCCAGCAGCCTTGGCGGGATGAGCACAGATACGCAGTATTTT. This chain joins TRBV7-8 and TRBJ2-3, with D perhaps TRBD2 (6 bases). The CDR3 extends over 15 amino acids. V lost 5 bases to trimming and J lost 0 bases, with 12 bases between them. Germline-derived CDR1 and CDR2 are SGHVS and FQNEAQ.

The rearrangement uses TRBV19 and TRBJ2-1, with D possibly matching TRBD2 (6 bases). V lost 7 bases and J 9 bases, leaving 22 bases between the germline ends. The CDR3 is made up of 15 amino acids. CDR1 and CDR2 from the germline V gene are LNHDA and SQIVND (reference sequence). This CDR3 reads CASMGRRETMREQFF. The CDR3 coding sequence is TGTGCCAGTATGGGGCGACGGGAGACTATGCGTGAGCAGTTCTTC.

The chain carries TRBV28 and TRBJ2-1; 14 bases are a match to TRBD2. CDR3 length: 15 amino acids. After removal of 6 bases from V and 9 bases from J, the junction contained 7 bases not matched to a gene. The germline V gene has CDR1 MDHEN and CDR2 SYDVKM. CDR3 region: CASRAGLAGVSEQFF. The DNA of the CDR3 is TGTGCCAGCAGAGCGGGACTAGCGGGAGTAAGTGAGCAGTTCTTC.

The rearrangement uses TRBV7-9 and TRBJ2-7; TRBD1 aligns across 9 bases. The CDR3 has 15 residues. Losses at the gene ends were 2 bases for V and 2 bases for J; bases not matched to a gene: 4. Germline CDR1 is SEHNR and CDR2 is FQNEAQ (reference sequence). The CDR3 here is CASSLPGQGTYEQYF. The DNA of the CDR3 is TGTGCCAGCAGCTTACCGGGACAGGGCACCTACGAGCAGTACTTC.

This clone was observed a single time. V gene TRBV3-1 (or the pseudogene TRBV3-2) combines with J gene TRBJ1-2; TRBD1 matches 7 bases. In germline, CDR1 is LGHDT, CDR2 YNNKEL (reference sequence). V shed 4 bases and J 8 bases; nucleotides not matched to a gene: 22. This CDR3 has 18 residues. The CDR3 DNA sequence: TGTGCCAGCAGCCCAGGGGGGTCTGTCCTGCTCAACCCAGACGGCTACACCTTC. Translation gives CASSPGGSVLLNPDGYTF.

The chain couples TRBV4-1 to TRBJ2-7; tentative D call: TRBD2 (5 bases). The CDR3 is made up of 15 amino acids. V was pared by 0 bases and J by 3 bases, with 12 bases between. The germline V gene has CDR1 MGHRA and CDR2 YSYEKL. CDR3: CASSQDRGSFYEQYF. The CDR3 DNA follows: TGCGCCAGCAGCCAAGATCGGGGAAGCTTCTACGAGCAGTACTTC.

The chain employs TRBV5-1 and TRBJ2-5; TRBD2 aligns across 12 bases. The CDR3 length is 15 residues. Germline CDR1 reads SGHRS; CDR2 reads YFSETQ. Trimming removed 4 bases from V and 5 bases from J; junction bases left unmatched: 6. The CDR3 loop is CASSPRLAGVETQYF. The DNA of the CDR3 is TGCGCCAGCAGCCCCCGACTAGCGGGAGTGGAGACCCAGTACTTC.

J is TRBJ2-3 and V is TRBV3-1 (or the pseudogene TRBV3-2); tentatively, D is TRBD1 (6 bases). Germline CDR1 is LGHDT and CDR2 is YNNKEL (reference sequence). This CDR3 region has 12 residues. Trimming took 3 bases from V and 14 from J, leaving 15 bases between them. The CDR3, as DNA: TGTGCCAGCAGCCACCAGGGGATTTGGGGGTATTTT. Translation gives CASSHQGIWGYF.

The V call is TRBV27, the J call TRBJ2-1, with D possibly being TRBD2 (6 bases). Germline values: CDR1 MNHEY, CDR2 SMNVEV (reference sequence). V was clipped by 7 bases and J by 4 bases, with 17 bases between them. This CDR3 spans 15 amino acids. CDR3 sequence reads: CASKVSGRPYNEQFF. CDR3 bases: TGTGCCAGCAAAGTCAGCGGGCGTCCATACAATGAGCAGTTCTTC.

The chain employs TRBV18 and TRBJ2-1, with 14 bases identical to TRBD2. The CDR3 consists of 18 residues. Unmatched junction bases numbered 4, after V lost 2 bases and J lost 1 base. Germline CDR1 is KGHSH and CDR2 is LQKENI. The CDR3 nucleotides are TGTGCCAGCTCACCAGGGACTAGCGGGAGCGATTCCTACAATGAGCAGTTCTTC. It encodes CASSPGTSGSDSYNEQFF.